The 3 T cell receptor beta chains below were found in one sample sequenced in a study of blood T cell repertoires in COVID-19 (dated by TCRdb to the early 2020s). Preparation of the library involved the immunoSEQ multiplex PCR assay. TCRdb retrieved this table from immuneACCESS and kept in-frame rearrangements only. Not all clones are present; in checked studies, unresolved V genes account for under half, and no reason is known for the remainder. The sample table contains about 340,000 clones; only one count was recorded for approximately 83% of them. Roughly 4.2% of the sample is in the top ten clones. The sequenced sample was PBMCs or T cells enriched from blood (not recorded which). The receptors derive from a woman aged 40 to 50 with acute COVID-19.

Of note for this clone: The sample has other DNA sequences that encode this CDR3 too. The chain recombines TRBV28 with TRBJ1-5, with D perhaps matching TRBD1 (5 bases). The CDR3 covers 14 residues. CDR1 MDHEN and CDR2 SYDVKM come from the germline V gene. With 5 bases removed from V and 2 bases from J, the gap between germline ends came to 10 bases. In DNA, the CDR3 is TGTGCCAGCAGTCCAGACAGAGGCAATCAGCCCCAGCATTTT. Protein product: CASSPDRGNQPQHF.

The chain employs TRBV12-3 or TRBV12-4 and TRBJ1-2; a possible D gene is TRBD1 (5 bases). CDR3 length: 13 amino acids. With 3 bases removed from V and 8 bases from J, the gap between germline ends came to 13 bases. CDR3 region: CASSFPGGGGYTF. The CDR3 DNA follows: TGTGCCAGCAGTTTCCCCGGGGGGGGAGGCTACACCTTC.

CDR3 residues: CASRTRTGVPYGYTF. CDR3 DNA: TGTGCCAGTAGAACACGTACCGGGGTACCCTATGGCTACACCTTC. The rearrangement joins TRBV19 to TRBJ1-2; D unresolved. Germline assignment: CDR1 LNHDA and CDR2 SQIVND (reference sequence). Trimming removed 6 bases from V and 4 bases from J, with 18 bases in between. The CDR3 spans 15 residues. Combining the CDR3 with reference TRBV19 and TRBJ1-2 gives the whole variable domain DGGITQSPKYLFRKEGQNVTLSCEQNLNHDAMYWYRQDPGQGLRLIYYSQIVNDFQKGDIAEGYSVSREKKESFPLTVTSAQKNPTAFYLCASRTRTGVPYGYTFGSGTRLTVV.